The clone carrying this TCR beta chain was seen a few times. Its antigen is undetermined. Molecular-barcoded quantitative 5'-RACE produced these TCR beta libraries. From the 5' RACE reads, TCRdb called clonotypes with MiXCR, one entry per CDR3 protein. The sample gives 150,000 or so distinct CDR3 sequences, approximately 20% of which show up once; about 8.3% is in the top ten. This record belongs to a study of CD8 T cells in ankylosing spondylitis. CDR3 size: 15 residues. Germline lookup yields CDR1 SQVTM and CDR2 ANQGSEA. V lost 4 bases, J lost 1 base, and 15 bases lay in between. Whole-study findings and limits: Prior literature has documented some motif variants in synovial fluid and blood from reactive arthritis. It appeared that ankylosing spondylitis blood was characterized by a TCR beta motif of about eight highly homologous variants. Significantly higher representation of disease-linked clones was reported for matched ankylosing spondylitis synovial fluid.

V is TRBV29-1 and J is TRBJ2-3; D may be TRBD2 (6 bases). Material for sequencing was blood, either unsorted or a sorted T cell fraction (not recorded which). This receptor was obtained from a male donor with ankylosing spondylitis or in good health (not recorded which). The CDR3: CSVGGRRGGTDTQYF. The CDR3 DNA follows: TGCAGCGTTGGAGGTCGGAGGGGTGGCACAGATACGCAGTATTTT.